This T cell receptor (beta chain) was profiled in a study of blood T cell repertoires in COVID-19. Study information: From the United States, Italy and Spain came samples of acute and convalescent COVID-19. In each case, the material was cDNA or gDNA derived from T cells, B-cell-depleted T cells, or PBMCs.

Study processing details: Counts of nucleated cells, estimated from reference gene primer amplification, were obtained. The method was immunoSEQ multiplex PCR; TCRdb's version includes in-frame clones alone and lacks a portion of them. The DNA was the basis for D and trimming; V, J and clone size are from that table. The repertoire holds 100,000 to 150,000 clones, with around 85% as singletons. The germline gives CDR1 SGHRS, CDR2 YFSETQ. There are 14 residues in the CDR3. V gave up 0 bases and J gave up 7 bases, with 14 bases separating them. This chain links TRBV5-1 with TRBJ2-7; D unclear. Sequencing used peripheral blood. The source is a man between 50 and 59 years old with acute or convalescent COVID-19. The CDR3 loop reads CASSLDIPSGEQYF. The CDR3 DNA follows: TGCGCCAGCAGCTTGGACATTCCTTCCGGGGAGCAGTACTTC.